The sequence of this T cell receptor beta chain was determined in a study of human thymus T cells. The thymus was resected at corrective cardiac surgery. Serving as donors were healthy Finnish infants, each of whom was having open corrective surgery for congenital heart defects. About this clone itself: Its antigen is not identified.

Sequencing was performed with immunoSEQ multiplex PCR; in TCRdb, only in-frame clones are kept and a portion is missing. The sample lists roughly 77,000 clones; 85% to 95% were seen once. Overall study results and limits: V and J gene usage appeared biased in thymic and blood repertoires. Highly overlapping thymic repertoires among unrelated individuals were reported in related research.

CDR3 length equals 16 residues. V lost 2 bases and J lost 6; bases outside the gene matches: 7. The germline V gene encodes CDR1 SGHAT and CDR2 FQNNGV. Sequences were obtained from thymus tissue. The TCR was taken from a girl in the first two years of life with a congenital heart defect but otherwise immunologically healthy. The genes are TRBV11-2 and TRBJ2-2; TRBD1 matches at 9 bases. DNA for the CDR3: TGTGCCAGCAGCTTAACCCGGGACAGGGCGGCCGGGGAGCTGTTTTTT. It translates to CASSLTRDRAAGELFF.